This TCR beta chain was captured by sequencing in a study of T cell responses to AZD1222 COVID-19 vaccine. About this clone: Its matching antigen is unknown.

Trimming stripped 5 bases from V and 8 bases from J, with 12 bases between. This CDR3 is built from 13 residues. Germline-derived CDR1 and CDR2 are SGHTA and FQGTGA. The assay was immunoSEQ multiplex PCR, and TCRdb's table has in-frame clones only and misses some. The sample contains some 150,000 clones, around 88% of which appear only once. Study results and limitations: Mostly white British, mostly female donors; authors suggested clonal diversity may be underestimated. No repertoire was sampled before or during the peak T cell response, only after it.

This material consisted of peripheral blood, taken on day 0 of AZD1222 vaccination. The V call is TRBV7-3, the J call TRBJ1-4; tentative D call: TRBD1 (6 bases). This sequence originates from an adult in good health. CDR3 sequence: CASSPQRGEKLFF. CDR3 nucleotides: TGTGCCAGCAGCCCCCAAAGGGGGGAAAAACTGTTTTTT.